A single T cell receptor (beta chain) is shown here with its context. Its antigen is undetermined. This sample is drawn from a study of a mutant IDH1 vaccine in newly diagnosed glioma. In the study overall: Eight vaccinations went to patients in weeks 1, 3, 5, 7, 11, 15, 19, 23. Radiotherapy, temozolomide, or both had been given previously, and both were given to most.

Germline CDR1 is SGHTA and CDR2 is FQGNSA. V was cut by 1 base and J by 7 bases, with 11 bases left in between. The CDR3 sequence is 14 residues long. Documented time point: week 11, during vaccination. Every vaccine dose comprised 300 ug of mutant IDH1 20-mer peptide plus topical imiquimod. New WHO grade 3 or 4 astrocytomas that were IDH1-mutant and ATRX-lost had been found in donors. The protocol was immunoSEQ multiplex PCR, while the TCRdb copy is restricted to in-frame clones and leaves out a portion. The table records under 65,000 clones, 80% of them present only once. This clonotype originated in a man in his fifties with glioma. Sequenced material: PBMCs, taken from a glioma patient whose treatment included an IDH1 peptide vaccine. The chain carries TRBV7-2 and TRBJ2-1, with D perhaps matching TRBD2 (5 bases). The CDR3 DNA reads as TGTGCCAGCAGCTTAGGAGGGTCGGCGAATGAGCAGTTCTTC. It encodes CASSLGGSANEQFF.